The entry below gives a single T cell receptor beta chain sequence along with its context. The antigen remains undetermined. The sample originates from a study of cytomegalovirus exposure and HLA in healthy donors. Study results and caveats: Analysis performed later showed TCR beta chains linked to HLA being more clonally expanded than equally common others.

Trimming stripped 6 bases from V and 1 base from J, with 12 bases between. CDR1 is SNHLY and CDR2 is FYNNEI in the germline V gene. The CDR3 runs to 14 residues. The PCR used 60 Vbeta and 13 Jbeta primers. Repertoires were generated with immunoSEQ multiplex PCR, while TCRdb's copy carries only in-frame clones and drops some. The repertoire table contains 20,000 to 25,000 clones. Unrecorded immune exposure was likely among donors, who were nominally healthy when sampled. The chain is built from TRBV2 and TRBJ1-1; D unresolved. Material: PBMCs. The sequence derives from a male donor in good health and CMV-seropositive. In DNA form, the CDR3 reads TGTGCCAGCAGGAGCGAAAGGAGGAACACTGAAGCTTTCTTT. Its protein product is CASRSERRNTEAFF.